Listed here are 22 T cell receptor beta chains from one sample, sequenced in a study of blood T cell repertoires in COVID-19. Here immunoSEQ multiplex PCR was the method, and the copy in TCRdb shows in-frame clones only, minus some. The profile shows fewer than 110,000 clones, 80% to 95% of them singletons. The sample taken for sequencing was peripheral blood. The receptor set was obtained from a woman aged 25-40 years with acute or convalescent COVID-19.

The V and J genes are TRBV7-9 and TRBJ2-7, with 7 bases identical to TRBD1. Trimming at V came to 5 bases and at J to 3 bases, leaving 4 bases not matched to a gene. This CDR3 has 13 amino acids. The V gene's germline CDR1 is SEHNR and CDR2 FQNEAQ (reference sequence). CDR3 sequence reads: CASSQTGFYEQYF. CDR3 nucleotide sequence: TGTGCCAGCAGCCAGACAGGGTTCTACGAGCAGTACTTC. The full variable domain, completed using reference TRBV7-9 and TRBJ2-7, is DTGVSQNPRHKITKRGQNVTFRCDPISEHNRLYWYRQTLGQGPEFLTYFQNEAQLEKSRLLSDRFSAERPKGSFSTLEIQRTEQGDSAMYLCASSQTGFYEQYFGPGTRLTVT.

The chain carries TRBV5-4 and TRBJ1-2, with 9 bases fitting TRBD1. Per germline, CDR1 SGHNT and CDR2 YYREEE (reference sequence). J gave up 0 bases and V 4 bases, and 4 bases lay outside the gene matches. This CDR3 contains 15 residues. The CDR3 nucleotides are TGTGCCAGCAGCCCGAACAGGGGGCCTAACTATGGCTACACCTTC. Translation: CASSPNRGPNYGYTF.

Here the CDR3 reads CASSREGTGANYGYTF. CDR3 DNA: TGTGCCAGCAGCCGAGAGGGGACAGGGGCGAACTATGGCTACACCTTC. This chain links TRBV7-8 with TRBJ1-2; 10 bases map to TRBD1. The CDR3 has 16 amino acids. Germline V gives CDR1 SGHVS, CDR2 FQNEAQ. Trimming at V came to 5 bases and at J to 2 bases, leaving 8 bases not matched to a gene.

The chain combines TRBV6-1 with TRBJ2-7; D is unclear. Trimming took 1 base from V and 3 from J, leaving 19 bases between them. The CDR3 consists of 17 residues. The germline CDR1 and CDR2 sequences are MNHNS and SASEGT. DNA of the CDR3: TGTGCCAGCAGTGAAGAAGTTACGGTCACTACCGGCTACGAGCAGTACTTC. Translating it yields CASSEEVTVTTGYEQYF.

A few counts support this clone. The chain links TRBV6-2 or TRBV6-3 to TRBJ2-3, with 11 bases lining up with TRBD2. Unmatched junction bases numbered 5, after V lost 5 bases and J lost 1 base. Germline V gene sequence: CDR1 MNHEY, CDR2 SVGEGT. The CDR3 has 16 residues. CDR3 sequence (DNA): TGTGCCAGCAGTACTCCGGGACTAGCGGGCACAGATACGCAGTATTTT. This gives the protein CASSTPGLAGTDTQYF.

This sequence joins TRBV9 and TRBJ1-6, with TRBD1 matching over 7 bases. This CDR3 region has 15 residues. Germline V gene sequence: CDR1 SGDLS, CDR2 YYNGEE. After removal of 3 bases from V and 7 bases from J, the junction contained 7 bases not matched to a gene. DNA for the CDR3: TGTGCCAGCAGCGCAGGGACAGCGAACAATTCACCCCTCCACTTT. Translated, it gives CASSAGTANNSPLHF.

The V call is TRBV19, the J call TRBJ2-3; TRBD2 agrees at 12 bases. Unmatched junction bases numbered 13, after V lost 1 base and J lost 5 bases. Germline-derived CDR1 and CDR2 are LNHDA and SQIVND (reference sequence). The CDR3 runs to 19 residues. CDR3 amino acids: CASSIAMNLAGGPGDTQYF. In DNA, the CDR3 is TGTGCCAGTAGTATAGCGATGAATCTAGCGGGAGGGCCAGGAGATACGCAGTATTTT.

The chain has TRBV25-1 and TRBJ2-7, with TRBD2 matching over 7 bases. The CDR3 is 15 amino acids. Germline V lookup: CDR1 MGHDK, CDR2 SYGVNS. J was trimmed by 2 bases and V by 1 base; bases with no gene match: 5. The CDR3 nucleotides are TGTGCCAGCAGTGAATGGGGAGGGGCTCCCTACGAGCAGTACTTC. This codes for CASSEWGGAPYEQYF.

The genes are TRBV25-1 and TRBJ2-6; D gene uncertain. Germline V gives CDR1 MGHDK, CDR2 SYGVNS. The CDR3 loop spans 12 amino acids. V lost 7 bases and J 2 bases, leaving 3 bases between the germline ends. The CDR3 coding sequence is TGTGCCAGCACAGCTGGGGCCAACGTCCTGACTTTC. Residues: CASTAGANVLTF. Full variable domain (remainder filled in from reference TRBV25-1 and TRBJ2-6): EADIYQTPRYLVIGTGKKITLECSQTMGHDKMYWYQQDPGMELHLIHYSYGVNSTEKGDLSSESTVSRIRTEHFPLTLESARPSHTSQYLCASTAGANVLTFGAGSRLTVL.

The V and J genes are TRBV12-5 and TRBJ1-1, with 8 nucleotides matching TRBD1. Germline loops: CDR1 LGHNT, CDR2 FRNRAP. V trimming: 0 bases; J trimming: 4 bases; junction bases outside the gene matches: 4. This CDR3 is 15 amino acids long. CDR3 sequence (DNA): TGTGCTAGTGGTTTGGTTCAGGGGGCGCGCACTGAAGCTTTCTTT. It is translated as CASGLVQGARTEAFF.

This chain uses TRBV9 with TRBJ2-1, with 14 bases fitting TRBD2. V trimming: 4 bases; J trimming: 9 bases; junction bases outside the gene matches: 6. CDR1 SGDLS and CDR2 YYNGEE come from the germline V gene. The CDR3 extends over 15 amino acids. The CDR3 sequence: CASSLGLAGAGEQFF. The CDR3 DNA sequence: TGTGCCAGCAGCCTGGGACTAGCGGGAGCCGGTGAGCAGTTCTTC.

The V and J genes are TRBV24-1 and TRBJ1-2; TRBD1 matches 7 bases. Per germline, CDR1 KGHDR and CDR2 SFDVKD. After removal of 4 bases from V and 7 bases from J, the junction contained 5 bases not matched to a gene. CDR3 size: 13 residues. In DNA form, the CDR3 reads TGTGCCACCAGTGAGGAAGACAGGGCTGGCTACACCTTC. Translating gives CATSEEDRAGYTF.

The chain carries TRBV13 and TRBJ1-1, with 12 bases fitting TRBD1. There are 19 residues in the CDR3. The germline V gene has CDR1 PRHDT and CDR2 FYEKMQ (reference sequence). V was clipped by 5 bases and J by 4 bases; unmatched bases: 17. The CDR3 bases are TGTGCCAGCAGCCCCGAAGCCGGGACAGGGGGCAATATAGGCACTGAAGCTTTCTTT. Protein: CASSPEAGTGGNIGTEAFF.

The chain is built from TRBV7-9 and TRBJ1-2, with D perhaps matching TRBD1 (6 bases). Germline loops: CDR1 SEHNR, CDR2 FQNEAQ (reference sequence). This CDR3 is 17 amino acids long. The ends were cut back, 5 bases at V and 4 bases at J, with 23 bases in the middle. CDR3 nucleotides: TGTGCCAGCAGCCCGCCCCGGGACAAGGATCACCTCTATGGCTACACCTTC. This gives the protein CASSPPRDKDHLYGYTF.

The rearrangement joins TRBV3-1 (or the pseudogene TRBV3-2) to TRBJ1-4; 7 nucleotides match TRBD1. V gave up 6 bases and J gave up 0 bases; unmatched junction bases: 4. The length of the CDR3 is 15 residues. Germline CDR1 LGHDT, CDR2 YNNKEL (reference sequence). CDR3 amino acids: CASRNRGATNEKLFF. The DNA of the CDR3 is TGTGCCAGCAGGAACAGGGGTGCAACTAATGAAAAACTGTTTTTT.

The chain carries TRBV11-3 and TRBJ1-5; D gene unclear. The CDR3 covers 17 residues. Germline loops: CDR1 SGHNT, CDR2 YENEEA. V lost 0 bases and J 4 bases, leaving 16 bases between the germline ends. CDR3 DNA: TGTGCCAGCAGCTTAGATCGAGGGCGAAGGGAAAATCAGCCCCAGCATTTT. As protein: CASSLDRGRRENQPQHF.

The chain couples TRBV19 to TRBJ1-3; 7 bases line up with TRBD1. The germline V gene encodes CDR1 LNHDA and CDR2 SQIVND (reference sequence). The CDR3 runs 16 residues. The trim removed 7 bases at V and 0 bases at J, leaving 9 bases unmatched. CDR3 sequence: CASIQDRLNSGNTIYF. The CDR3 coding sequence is TGTGCCAGTATCCAGGACAGGCTGAACTCTGGAAACACCATATATTTT.

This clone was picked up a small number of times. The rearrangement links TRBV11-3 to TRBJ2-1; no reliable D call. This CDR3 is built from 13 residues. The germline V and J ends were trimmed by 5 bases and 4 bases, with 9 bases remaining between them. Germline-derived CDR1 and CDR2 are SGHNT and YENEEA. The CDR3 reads CASSDIQYNEQFF. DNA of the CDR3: TGTGCCAGCAGCGACATCCAGTACAATGAGCAGTTCTTC.

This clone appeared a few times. The CDR3: CASSQAGNTGELFF. In DNA form, the CDR3 reads TGCGCCAGCAGCCAAGCGGGAAACACCGGGGAGCTGTTTTTT. This chain links TRBV4-3 with TRBJ2-2, with D possibly TRBD2 on 5 matching bases. Trimming removed 1 base from V and 2 bases from J, with 5 bases in between. In germline, CDR1 is LGHNA, CDR2 YSLEER. This CDR3 is built from 14 residues.

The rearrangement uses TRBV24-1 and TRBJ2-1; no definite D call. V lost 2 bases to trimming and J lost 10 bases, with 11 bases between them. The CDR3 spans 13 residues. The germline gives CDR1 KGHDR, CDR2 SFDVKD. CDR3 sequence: CATSDSLGGEQFF. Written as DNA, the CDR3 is TGTGCCACCAGTGATTCCCTAGGTGGGGAGCAGTTCTTC.

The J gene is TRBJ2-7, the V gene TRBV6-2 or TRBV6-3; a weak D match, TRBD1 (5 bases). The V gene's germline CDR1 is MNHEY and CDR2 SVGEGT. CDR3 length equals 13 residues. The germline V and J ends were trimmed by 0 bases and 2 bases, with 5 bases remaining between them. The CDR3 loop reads CASSYSDTYEQYF. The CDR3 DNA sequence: TGTGCCAGCAGTTACTCGGACACCTACGAGCAGTACTTC.

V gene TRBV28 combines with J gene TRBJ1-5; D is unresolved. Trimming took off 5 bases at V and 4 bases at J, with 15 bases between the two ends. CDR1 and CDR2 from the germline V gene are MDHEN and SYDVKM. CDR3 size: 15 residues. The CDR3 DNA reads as TGTGCCAGCAGTCGTACTTCACGGGGAAATCAGCCCCAGCATTTT. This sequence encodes CASSRTSRGNQPQHF.